This TCR beta chain was documented in a study of blood T cell repertoires in COVID-19 (dated by TCRdb to about 2020). For the wider study: Samples covering the acute and convalescent phases of COVID-19 were provided by collaborators in the United States, Italy and Spain. The prospective study material was composed of cDNA or gDNA derived from T cells, B-cell-depleted T cells, or PBMCs. Deeply sampled blood TCRbeta repertoires from subjects exposed to, actively infected with, or recovered from COVID-19 were included in the dataset. The repertoires were made available in a free public database intended to serve as a resource for research on the immune response to SARS-CoV-2. Samples came from the ongoing ImmuneRACE study (first 160 participants) plus 1,254 subjects from 6 global collaborators. Nearly every sample came with metadata listing a de-identified subject ID, COVID-19 status, age in years and sex. Where HLA class I and class II types were available, the types were taken from metadata supplied by the sample provider, not from assay-based typing.

Turning to this clone: The antigen this receptor binds is unknown. No base quality values were provided; no much bigger clone lies one nucleotide off.

From the germline V gene (reference sequence), CDR1 is SGHNT and CDR2 is YYREEE. V loses 2 bases, J loses 5 bases, and the germline ends lie 9 bases apart. From the cysteine up to the phenylalanine, the CDR3 has a length of 13 residues. Just CDR3 DNA is preserved here, 39 bases in frame from base 1. Overall study outcomes, separate from this receptor: The amount of clinical and demographic metadata varied by source and participant and was provided uncurated.

TCRbeta CDR3 regions were amplified from genomic DNA using the immunoSEQ Assay, a bias-controlled multiplex PCR. Under the source paper's analysis protocol: The number of nucleated cells in each sample was estimated from the amplification of reference gene primers within the assay. To quantify the absolute abundance of each unique TCRbeta CDR3 rearrangement, sequence reads were collapsed and filtered. For each sample, productive Simpson clonality was calculated as the square root of Simpson's diversity index over productive rearrangements. Entries here come from immuneACCESS through TCRdb and include only in-frame sequences with V and J called. Some clones fail to appear in such tables; in the studies checked, an unresolved V gene covers under half of the shortfall, and the cause of the remainder is unknown. V, J and clone size were drawn from that table, and D and trimming were deduced from the DNA. The sample data list under 200,000 clones, and about 84% of these were observed just once. The ten largest clones add up to under 5.5% of the sample.

Each collaborating institution followed its own protocols to collect whole blood in K2EDTA tubes. For TCRbeta analysis, collaborators shipped samples as frozen whole blood, isolated PBMCs, or DNA extracted from either of those sample types. The chain is assembled from TRBV5-4 and TRBJ2-3, with no D gene named confidently. The TCR comes from a woman aged 25 to 39 with acute or convalescent COVID-19. Sequenced sample: peripheral blood. For the CDR3, the sequence is CASSLTTVDTQYF. Here is the DNA: TGTGCCAGCAGCTTAACCACAGTAGATACGCAGTATTTT.